The clone carrying this T cell receptor beta chain was seen only a few times. Its target is unknown. This CDR3 spans 13 amino acids. Between the trimmed V and J ends, which lost 5 bases and 1 base, there was a span of 9 bases. Germline V gives CDR1 MNHEY, CDR2 SMNVEV (reference sequence). Positively selected for CCR7, the CD45RO-negative cells used as naive CD8 cells excluded terminally differentiated effector memory CD45RA+ cells. The healthy adult donors were HIV-negative and reported no recent acute infections or vaccinations. Those who donated, Caucasian adults without exception, all lived in Nashville, Tennessee. This specimen belongs to a study of shared clonotypes between healthy human individuals. The study's findings and limits: Non-shared clonotypes had lower generation probabilities than clonotypes shared by all four sorted-subset donors.

Generated by immunoSEQ multiplex PCR, the TCRdb table keeps only in-frame clones and is missing some. This sample has more than 600,000 clones; 90% to 95% occur once, and the top ten carry more than 20%. The receptor was derived from a man aged 25 to 45 in good health. Sequencing input: naive CD8+ T cells sorted from blood. The chain employs TRBV27 and TRBJ2-7, with a possible D match to TRBD2 (6 bases). CDR3 sequence (DNA): TGTGCCAGCAGTAGGGGAGGTTCCTACGAGCAGTACTTC. Translating it yields CASSRGGSYEQYF.